The sequence of this T cell receptor beta chain was determined in a study of CD8 T cells in ankylosing spondylitis. Findings and caveats of the study: Within ankylosing spondylitis blood, a TCR beta motif made up of fewer than ten highly homologous variants appeared to be characteristic.

CDR1 and CDR2 from the germline V gene are SGHVS and FQNEAQ. This CDR3 region has 15 residues. V lost 5 bases and J lost 0, with 14 bases in between. Generation of TCR beta libraries employed quantitative 5'-RACE incorporating molecular barcodes. A single record per CDR3 protein comes from TCRdb applying MiXCR to the 5' RACE reads. Counted here are approximately 350,000 distinct CDR3 sequences, 20% to 25% occurring once; the ten biggest clones make up around 13%. In this sample, this clonotype turned up a few times. Its specificity is unknown. The TCR sequence derives from a male donor with ankylosing spondylitis or in good health (not recorded which). The sequenced sample was blood, either unsorted or a sorted T cell fraction (not recorded which). This rearrangement joins TRBV7-8 to TRBJ2-7, with D perhaps being TRBD1 or TRBD2 (6 bases each). The CDR3 is CASSLGGLTSYEQYF. In DNA form, the CDR3 reads TGTGCCAGCAGCCTCGGGGGCCTCACCTCCTACGAGCAGTACTTC.